The clone carrying this T cell receptor beta chain was observed at least ten times. The antigen remains unidentified. Between the trimmed V and J ends, which lost 6 bases and 7 bases, there was a span of 16 bases. CDR3 length: 13 amino acids. Germline V gene lookup returns CDR1 ENHRY and CDR2 SYGVKD. The sorted Tregs were CD4+CD25+CD127-/low cells. Study-level findings and limits: Tumor-infiltrating Treg TCR alpha and beta sequences overlapped most with tumor naive CD4+ T cells, then blood naive. Whole repertoires were not studied in the larger cohort, only one V-J beta rearrangement.

Semi-nested PCR with Nested Universal Primer A followed constant-region reverse priming of full-length variable regions. Using its own MiXCR run on the 5' RACE reads, TCRdb lists one record per CDR3 protein. The sample comprises 46,000 or so distinct CDR3 sequences, more than 20% of which are singletons, and about 4.5% rests with the top ten. The clonotype was recovered from a female donor with breast cancer. Sequencing input: Tregs sorted from a lymph node. The chain links TRBV10-3 to TRBJ2-7; D gene uncertain. CDR3 loop: CAIRNIPEGEQYF. The CDR3 DNA reads as TGTGCCATCAGAAATATCCCCGAAGGGGAGCAGTACTTC.